The rows below give T cell receptor beta chains drawn from one sample of a study of graft-versus-host responses after intestinal transplantation. Produced via immunoSEQ multiplex PCR; TCRdb's table is partial and in-frame only. The table shows about 120,000 clones, with approximately 92% occurring only once. No antigen has been identified for these receptors. The material was unstimulated CD4+ T cells sorted from spleen or lymph node cells, obtained before intestinal transplant. These receptors were taken from a human donor who received an intestinal transplant. CDR3s include the opening cysteine and the closing phenylalanine or tryptophan. D genes are given only for firm matches. The listing skips clone size in some rows; elsewhere it reads once, few, many or a size class.

d_call	j_call	clone_size	v_call	cdr3_nt	cdr3_aa
TRBD1	TRBJ1-5	-	TRBV6-1	TGTGCCAGCAGTGAAGCCGCAGGGGGAGGTCCCCAGCATTTT	CASSEAAGGGPQHF
-	TRBJ2-2	-	TRBV7-3	TGTGCCAGCAGCCGTTCCAACACCGGGGAGCTGTTTTTT	CASSRSNTGELFF
TRBD1	TRBJ1-5	-	TRBV28	TGTGCCAGCAGTTTGGGACAGTTGGAGCAGCCCCAGCATTTT	CASSLGQLEQPQHF
TRBD1	TRBJ1-4	-	TRBV29-1	TGCAGCGCCCGGACAGGGGGGAATGAAAAACTGTTTTTT	CSARTGGNEKLFF
-	TRBJ1-3	-	TRBV29-1	TGCAGCGTGAAGGATCCTGGAAACACCATATATTTT	CSVKDPGNTIYF
-	TRBJ1-2	-	TRBV6-5	TGTGCCAGCAGCACCCGGGGCAGGGTGGGGGGCTACACCTTC	CASSTRGRVGGYTF
TRBD2	TRBJ2-7	-	TRBV27	TGTGCCAGCAGACTAGCGGGAGCCTACGAGCAGTACTTC	CASRLAGAYEQYF
-	TRBJ2-1	-	TRBV29-1	TGCAGCGTTGCCAGCACAGGAAGAACAGATTACTACAATGAGCAGTTCTTC	CSVASTGRTDYYNEQFF
TRBD1	TRBJ1-3	-	TRBV7-8	TGTGCCAGCAGCTTGACAGGGTATGCTGGAAACACCATATATTTT	CASSLTGYAGNTIYF
-	TRBJ2-3	-	TRBV6-1	TGTGCCAGCAGTGATTCGGGTAATACGCAGTATTTT	CASSDSGNTQYF
-	TRBJ2-4	-	TRBV6-1	TGTGCCAGCAGTAACTGGGACCCTCAGTACTTC	CASSNWDPQYF
-	TRBJ2-1	-	TRBV2	TGTGCCAGCAAACTCGCTGAAGAGCAGTTCTTC	CASKLAEEQFF
-	TRBJ2-1	-	TRBV7-3	TGTGCCAGCAGTCCTAGGTACAATGAGCAGTTCTTC	CASSPRYNEQFF
TRBD2	TRBJ2-1	-	TRBV27	TGTGCCAGCAGTTTGCCCCGACTAGCGGGAGGGCCAAATGAGCAGTTCTTC	CASSLPRLAGGPNEQFF
TRBD2	TRBJ2-1	-	TRBV19	TGTGCCAGTAGTATGGGGGGACTAGCGGGAGGATTATACAATGAGCAGTTCTTC	CASSMGGLAGGLYNEQFF
TRBD2	TRBJ2-1	-	TRBV5-1	TGCGCCAGCAGCTTGAACCCCCTAGCGGGAGGGCTGTACAATGAGCAGTTCTTC	CASSLNPLAGGLYNEQFF
-	TRBJ2-1	-	TRBV5-1	TGCGCCAGCAGCCCATTTGCAGGGTTAAATGAGCAGTTCTTC	CASSPFAGLNEQFF
-	TRBJ1-2	-	TRBV6-1	TGTGCCAGCAGCCGGGAGGGAGGCGTTGGCTACACCTTC	CASSREGGVGYTF
TRBD1	TRBJ2-7	-	TRBV10-1	TGCGCCAGCAGTTCCACCGGGACAGGGGAAGGGGAGCAGTACTTC	CASSSTGTGEGEQYF
-	TRBJ2-7	-	TRBV6-5	TGTGCCAGCAGTTATAGGGGGTCCTCTAGCGAGCAGTACTTC	CASSYRGSSSEQYF
-	TRBJ2-1	-	TRBV5-1	TGCGCCAGCAGCTGGGGGGACACCATCCGGGAGCAGTTCTTC	CASSWGDTIREQFF
-	TRBJ1-1	-	TRBV6-5	TGTGCCAGCAGTTACTTCCCACAGGGGAACACTGAAGCTTTCTTT	CASSYFPQGNTEAFF
-	TRBJ1-4	-	TRBV11-2	TGTGCCAGCAGTCCTGGGCCACCGCGGCGTGAAAAACTGTTTTTT	CASSPGPPRREKLFF
TRBD2	TRBJ2-1	once	TRBV2	TGTGCCAGCACCGAAGGTAGCGGGAGCTCCGGTGAGCAGTTCTTC	CASTEGSGSSGEQFF
-	TRBJ2-1	-	TRBV12-5	TGTGCTAGTGGTTTGTTGTTGGGGTCCTACAATGAGCAGTTCTTC	CASGLLLGSYNEQFF
TRBD2	TRBJ2-7	once	TRBV11-2	TGTGCCAGCAGCTTAGATTACCTAGCGGGAGGCTCCTACGAGCAGTACTTC	CASSLDYLAGGSYEQYF
TRBD2	TRBJ2-5	-	TRBV2	TGTGCCAGCATTGGACTAGCGGGGGTAGAGACCCAGTACTTC	CASIGLAGVETQYF
TRBD1	TRBJ2-5	-	TRBV6-6	TGTGCCGGGCGACAGGGTAGGGAAGAGACCCAGTACTTC	CAGRQGREETQYF
-	TRBJ2-7	-	TRBV7-6	TGTGCCAGCAGCTTTACCCCAAAAGAGCAGTACTTC	CASSFTPKEQYF
-	TRBJ2-7	-	TRBV6-5	TGTGCCAGCAGTGTAGACAGAGCCTACGAGCAGTACTTC	CASSVDRAYEQYF
-	TRBJ2-2	-	TRBV28	TGTGCCAGCAGTTTAACGGTGGGGCTAAACACCGGGGAGCTGTTTTTT	CASSLTVGLNTGELFF
-	TRBJ1-1	-	TRBV6-1	TGTGCCAGCAGTGAAGCTGGAGTCAGACTAAACACTGAAGCTTTCTTT	CASSEAGVRLNTEAFF
-	TRBJ2-2	-	TRBV6-5	TGTGCCAGCAGTTACGTGAGGGGCGGGGAGCTGTTTTTT	CASSYVRGGELFF
TRBD2	TRBJ2-7	-	TRBV18	TGTGCCAGCACCCAGAGGACTAGGAGCAACGAGCAGTACTTC	CASTQRTRSNEQYF
-	TRBJ2-1	once	TRBV19	TGTGCCAGTAGTATAATAACGGGAGTTTACAATGAGCAGTTCTTC	CASSIITGVYNEQFF
TRBD1	TRBJ1-2	-	TRBV6-4	TGTGCCAGCAGTGAAGGACAGGGGGCCACGTTCATTAGGGGCATATGGGGCTACACCTTC	CASSEGQGATFIRGIWGYTF
-	TRBJ2-5	once	TRBV18	TGTGCCAGCTCCCACGGTGGTGATGAGACCCAGTACTTC	CASSHGGDETQYF
TRBD2	TRBJ2-1	-	TRBV29-1	TGCAGCGTCCTAGCGGGAGGGTTAGCCAATGAGCAGTTCTTC	CSVLAGGLANEQFF
-	TRBJ1-1	-	TRBV30	TGTGCCTGGAGTAAATGGGTTCTGAACACTGAAGCTTTCTTT	CAWSKWVLNTEAFF
TRBD1	TRBJ1-2	once	TRBV9	TGTGCCAGCAACCCGGGACAGTCATATGGCTACACCTTC	CASNPGQSYGYTF
-	TRBJ2-7	-	TRBV30	TGTGCCTGCATACGGGCTCTGGGGTACTACGAGCAGTACTTC	CACIRALGYYEQYF
-	TRBJ2-7	-	TRBV28	TGTGCCAGCAGGTTAGGGCTAGCCTCCTACGAGCAGTACTTC	CASRLGLASYEQYF
TRBD1	TRBJ1-2	-	TRBV30	TGTGCCTGGAGGGGACAGGGGGCATGGTATGGCTACACCTTC	CAWRGQGAWYGYTF
-	TRBJ2-5	once	TRBV20-1	TGCAGTGCTACACTCCATGGGGAGCAGTACTTC	CSATLHGEQYF
TRBD2	TRBJ2-1	-	TRBV6-1	TGTGCCAGCACACGGACTAGCGGTTACAATGAGCAGTTCTTC	CASTRTSGYNEQFF
-	TRBJ2-2	-	TRBV27	TGTGCCAGCAGTTTGGGCCGAGGGGGAACCGGGGAGCTGTTTTTT	CASSLGRGGTGELFF
TRBD2	TRBJ2-5	-	TRBV5-1	TGCGCCAGCAGCTTGGGAGTGGGGGGGCAAGAGACCCAGTACTTC	CASSLGVGGQETQYF
-	TRBJ2-7	-	TRBV2	TGTGCCAGCAGGCCGCTCCCGACGGGCCAGCAGGGCGAGCAGTACTTC	CASRPLPTGQQGEQYF
TRBD2	TRBJ2-3	-	TRBV2	TGTGCCAGCAGAAAGCGGGAGGGTGGAGATACGCAGTATTTT	CASRKREGGDTQYF
-	TRBJ1-2	-	TRBV29-1	TGCAGCGTTGTAGTGGGGCAGGGCTATGGCTACACCTTC	CSVVVGQGYGYTF
-	TRBJ1-1	once	TRBV30	TGTGCCTGGACAGGGGAGGGGAACACTGAAGCTTTCTTT	CAWTGEGNTEAFF
-	TRBJ1-2	-	TRBV5-1	TGCGCCAGCAGCTTGTTGGGGGCGGACTATGGCTACACCTTC	CASSLLGADYGYTF
-	TRBJ2-5	-	TRBV28	TGTGCCAGCAGTCTCGGGCTCGGACAGCAAGAGACCCAGTACTTC	CASSLGLGQQETQYF
-	TRBJ2-7	-	TRBV30	TGTGCCTGGACAGGGCTAGACGAGCAGTACTTC	CAWTGLDEQYF
-	TRBJ1-1	-	TRBV15	TGTGCCACCAGCAGAGATATAAGGGAAGCTACTGAAGCTTTCTTT	CATSRDIREATEAFF
TRBD2	TRBJ2-1	-	TRBV6-5	TGTGCCAGCAGGGGCGGGAGGGCCTACAATGAGCAGTTCTTC	CASRGGRAYNEQFF
-	TRBJ2-3	-	TRBV4-1	TGCGCCAGCAGCCAAGAACCCCCGAGGGGCGGGACAGATACGCAGTATTTT	CASSQEPPRGGTDTQYF
-	TRBJ2-3	-	TRBV7-9	TGTGCCAGCAGCCCGGTACCAGGTGGCACAGATACGCAGTATTTT	CASSPVPGGTDTQYF
TRBD2	TRBJ2-1	-	TRBV5-4	TGTGCCAGCAGCCCGGGGGGGTCCAATGAGCAGTTCTTC	CASSPGGSNEQFF
-	TRBJ2-7	-	TRBV6-5	TGTGCCAGCAGTACGGGACTGTCTCTCGAGCAGTACTTC	CASSTGLSLEQYF